Listed here is a single T cell receptor beta chain. From germline, CDR1 is SGHKS and CDR2 YYEKEE (reference sequence). This CDR3 comprises 15 residues. V lost 0 bases to trimming and J lost 2 bases, with 12 bases between them. Original processing notes: Reference gene primer amplification in the assay estimated nucleated cell counts. Using immunoSEQ multiplex PCR, the repertoire was profiled, and TCRdb retains in-frame clones only, with some absent. The DNA gave D and trimming, while V, J and clone size come from that table. The sample carries 200,000 to 300,000 clones, more than 70% recorded once. This specimen belongs to a study of blood T cell repertoires in COVID-19. Study-wide context: The study drew acute and convalescent COVID-19 samples from the United States, Italy and Spain. T cells, B-cell-depleted T cells, or PBMCs provided the cDNA or gDNA that served as material.

The sample was peripheral blood. This TCR was sampled from a woman aged 40 to 50 who had recovered from COVID-19. This rearrangement joins TRBV5-5 to TRBJ2-7; possibly TRBD1 for D (5 bases). The CDR3 DNA reads as TGTGCCAGCAGCTTGGGGCAGGGTCTTGCCTACGAGCAGTACTTC. Translating it yields CASSLGQGLAYEQYF.